Sequencing of this T cell receptor beta chain was carried out in a study of vaccination and CD4 T cells after COVID-19. Study at large: Samples after vaccination came a median roughly 70 days past dose two, ranging 14 to 241.

Treatment noted: roughly 11-day PBMC culture with coronavirus spike peptide pools or control peptides (ViraFEST assay). This CDR3 spans 13 amino acids. Trimming stripped 7 bases from V and 8 bases from J, with 21 bases between. In germline, CDR1 is DFQATT, CDR2 SNEGSKA (reference sequence). The Oncomine TCR Beta short-read assay was what sequenced the DNA obtained from cultured CD4+ T cells. TCRdb ran MiXCR on the PCR reads and lists one entry per CDR3 protein. In the table there are around 13,000 distinct CDR3 sequences, around half of which are singletons. Turning to this clonotype: Its antigen remains unknown.

Sample: CD4+ T cells from blood, cultured in vitro. This chain joins TRBV20-1 and TRBJ2-7; D may be TRBD2 (6 bases). The clonotype originates from a human donor who had recovered from COVID-19. The CDR3 loop reads CSGEAGTNGQQYF. Here the CDR3 DNA reads TGCAGTGGGGAGGCTGGAACAAACGGCCAGCAGTACTTC.